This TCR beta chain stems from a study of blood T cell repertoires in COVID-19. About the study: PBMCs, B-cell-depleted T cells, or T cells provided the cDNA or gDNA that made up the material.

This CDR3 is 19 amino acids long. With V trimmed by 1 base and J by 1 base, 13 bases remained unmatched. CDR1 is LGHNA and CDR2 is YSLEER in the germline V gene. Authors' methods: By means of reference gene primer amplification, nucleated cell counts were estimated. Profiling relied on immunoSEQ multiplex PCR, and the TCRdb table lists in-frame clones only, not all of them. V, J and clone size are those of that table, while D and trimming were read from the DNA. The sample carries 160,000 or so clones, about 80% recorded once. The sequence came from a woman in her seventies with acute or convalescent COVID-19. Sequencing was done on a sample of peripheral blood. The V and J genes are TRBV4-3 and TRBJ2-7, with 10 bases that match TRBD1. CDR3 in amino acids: CASSQATGGGQGISYEQYF. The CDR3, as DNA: TGCGCCAGCAGCCAAGCTACCGGGGGGGGACAGGGGATTTCCTACGAGCAGTACTTC.